What follows are 10 T cell receptor beta chains derived from one specimen sequenced in a study of blood T cell repertoires in COVID-19. The assay was immunoSEQ multiplex PCR, and TCRdb's table has in-frame clones only and misses some. Counted here are roughly 35,000 clones, nearly 80% occurring once; the ten biggest clones make up around 40%. The sample comprised peripheral blood. The receptor source for this set is an elderly man with acute or convalescent COVID-19.

This clone has a single count. The genes are TRBV6-5 and TRBJ1-2; a possible D gene is TRBD1 (5 bases). V lost 4 bases and J lost 0, with 12 bases in between. This CDR3 region has 15 residues. Germline V gene sequence: CDR1 MNHEY, CDR2 SVGAGI. The DNA of the CDR3 is TGTGCCAGCAGTTTGTCTGACAGCCCTAACTATGGCTACACCTTC. Translating it yields CASSLSDSPNYGYTF.

CDR3 loop: CASSQGSSGGAQYF. The CDR3 nucleotides are TGTGCCAGCAGCCAAGGATCTAGCGGGGGGGCCCAGTATTTT. The rearrangement uses TRBV14 and TRBJ2-3, with 12 bases aligning to TRBD2. J gave up 12 bases and V 1 base, and 5 bases lay outside the gene matches. The CDR3 loop spans 14 amino acids. The germline V gene encodes CDR1 SGHDN and CDR2 FVKESK.

This clone has more than one count but fewer than ten. The chain is built from TRBV5-1 and TRBJ1-3; TRBD1 might be the D (5 bases). The germline V gene encodes CDR1 SGHRS and CDR2 YFSETQ. This CDR3 is built from 14 residues. Trimming took 3 bases from V and 0 from J, leaving 7 bases between them. CDR3 amino acids: CASSSTDSGNTIYF. The CDR3 DNA is TGCGCCAGCAGCTCGACAGACTCTGGAAACACCATATATTTT.

The V gene is TRBV7-6, the J gene TRBJ1-3, with D uncertain. From germline, CDR1 is SGHVS and CDR2 FNYEAQ. This CDR3 has 13 amino acids. Trimming took off 1 base at V and 2 bases at J, with 3 bases between the two ends. The CDR3 nucleotides are TGTGCCAGCAGCTTAGGGCCTGGAAACACCATATATTTT. This translates into CASSLGPGNTIYF. Variable domain in full (rest from reference TRBV7-6 and TRBJ1-3): GAGVSQSPRYKVTKRGQDVALRCDPISGHVSLYWYRQALGQGPEFLTYFNYEAQQDKSGLPNDRFSAERPEGSISTLTIQRTEQRDSAMYRCASSLGPGNTIYFGEGSWLTVV.

The gene calls are TRBV4-3 and TRBJ2-7; tentatively, D is TRBD1 (6 bases). The CDR3 has 12 amino acids. With 4 bases removed from V and 9 bases from J, the gap between germline ends came to 13 bases. Germline CDR1 LGHNA, CDR2 YSLEER. CDR3: CASSRGQWGQYF. The CDR3 region has the DNA TGCGCCAGCAGCCGCGGACAGTGGGGGCAGTACTTC.

J is TRBJ2-7 and V is TRBV6-2 or TRBV6-3; no firm D call. The CDR3 spans 17 residues. V was trimmed by 3 bases and J by 0 bases, leaving 18 bases between them. The V gene's germline CDR1 is MNHEY and CDR2 SVGEGT. The CDR3: CASSYRVPPASSYEQYF. Written as DNA, the CDR3 is TGTGCCAGCAGTTATCGGGTCCCTCCGGCGAGCTCCTACGAGCAGTACTTC.

This clone was seen just once. V is TRBV6-1 and J is TRBJ2-6; the D is unclear. Germline lookup yields CDR1 MNHNS and CDR2 SASEGT. CDR3 length: 16 residues. V lost 2 bases, J lost 0 bases, and 8 bases lay in between. For the CDR3, the DNA is TGTGCCAGCAGTGAACTACCAGGCTCTGGGGCCAACGTCCTGACTTTC. This sequence encodes CASSELPGSGANVLTF.

The chain combines TRBV6-2 or TRBV6-3 with TRBJ2-5; TRBD2 agrees at 11 bases. The germline gives CDR1 MNHEY, CDR2 SVGEGT. This CDR3 has 17 residues. V was pared by 4 bases and J by 0 bases, with 7 bases of the junction left unmatched. DNA of the CDR3: TGTGCCAGCAGTTCATTTTGGGGACTAGCGGACCAAGAGACCCAGTACTTC. Amino acid sequence: CASSSFWGLADQETQYF.

V usage is TRBV19 and J usage is TRBJ1-1, with D perhaps TRBD1 (5 bases). The CDR3 has 15 amino acids. The V and J ends lost 7 bases and 5 bases respectively, with 20 bases between them. The germline CDR1 and CDR2 sequences are LNHDA and SQIVND (reference sequence). The CDR3 protein is CASTPQGSLGTEAFF. In DNA, the CDR3 is TGTGCCAGTACCCCCCAGGGTTCCTTGGGGACTGAAGCTTTCTTT.

Written as DNA, the CDR3 is TGTGCCAGCAGCCTACTGACAGGGTACGGAAACACCATATATTTT. Protein sequence: CASSLLTGYGNTIYF. The chain couples TRBV7-8 to TRBJ1-3; 7 bases are a match to TRBD1. CDR3 size: 15 residues. The ends lost 5 bases at V and 4 bases at J; junction bases unmatched: 8. Germline loops: CDR1 SGHVS, CDR2 FQNEAQ.